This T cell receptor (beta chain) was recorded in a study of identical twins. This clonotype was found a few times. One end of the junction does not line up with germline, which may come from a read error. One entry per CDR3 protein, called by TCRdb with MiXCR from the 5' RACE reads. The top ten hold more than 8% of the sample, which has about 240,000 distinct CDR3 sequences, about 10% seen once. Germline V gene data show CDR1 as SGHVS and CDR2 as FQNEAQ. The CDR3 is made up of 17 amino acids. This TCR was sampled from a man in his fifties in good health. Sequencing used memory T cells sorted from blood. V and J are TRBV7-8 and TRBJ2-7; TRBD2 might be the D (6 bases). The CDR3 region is CASSLAHDSRGSYEQYF. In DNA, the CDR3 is TGTGCCAGCAGCCTAGCCCATGACTCCCGGGGGTCCTACGAGCAGTACTTC.